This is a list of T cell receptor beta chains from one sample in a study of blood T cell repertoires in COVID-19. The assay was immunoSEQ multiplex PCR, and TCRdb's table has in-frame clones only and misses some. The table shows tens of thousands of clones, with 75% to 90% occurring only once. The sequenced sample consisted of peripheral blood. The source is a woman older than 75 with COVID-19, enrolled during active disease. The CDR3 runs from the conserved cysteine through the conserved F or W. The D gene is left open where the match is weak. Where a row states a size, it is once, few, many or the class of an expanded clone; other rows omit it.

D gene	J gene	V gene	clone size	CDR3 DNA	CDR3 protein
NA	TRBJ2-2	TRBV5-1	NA	TGCGCCAGCAGGCAGATTTTAAACACCGGGGAGCTGTTTTTT	CASRQILNTGELFF
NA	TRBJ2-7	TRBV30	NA	TGTGCCCTCTCCGGAGCCTACGAGCAGTACTTC	CALSGAYEQYF
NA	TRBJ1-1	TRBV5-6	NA	TGTGCCAGCATCTCTACCCTGGAGGGGATGAACACTGAAGCTTTCTTT	CASISTLEGMNTEAFF
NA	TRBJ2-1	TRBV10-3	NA	TGCGCTATTAACCCAGGCAACAATGAGCAGTTCTTC	CAINPGNNEQFF
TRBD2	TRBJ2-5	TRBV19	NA	TGTGCCAGTAGTCCCCGGACTAGCGGGGGGGAAGAGACCCAGTACTTC	CASSPRTSGGEETQYF
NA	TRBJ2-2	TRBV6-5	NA	TGTGCCAGCAGTTCCGACACCGGGGAGCTGTTTTTT	CASSSDTGELFF
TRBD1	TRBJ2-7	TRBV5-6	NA	TGTGCCAGCAGCTTCTGGACAGGGGCCTACGAGCAGTACTTC	CASSFWTGAYEQYF
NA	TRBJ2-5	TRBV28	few	TGTGCCAGCAGTCATTCCCGGAGGGCCAAGGAGACCCAGTACTTC	CASSHSRRAKETQYF
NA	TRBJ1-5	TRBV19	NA	TGTGCCAGTAGTATTGCGGGGGTTGTGGTTCAGCCCCAGCATTTT	CASSIAGVVVQPQHF
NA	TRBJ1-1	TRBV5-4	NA	TGTGCCAGCAGCTTGAGAGGGAAGAACACTGAAGCTTTCTTT	CASSLRGKNTEAFF
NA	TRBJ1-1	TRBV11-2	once	TGTGCCAGCAGCTTAGATGGGTGGGGCGGGAACACTGAAGCTTTCTTT	CASSLDGWGGNTEAFF
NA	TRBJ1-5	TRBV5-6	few	TGTGCCAGCAGCCAGCAGGATCAGCCCCAGCATTTT	CASSQQDQPQHF
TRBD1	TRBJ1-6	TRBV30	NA	TGTGCCTCAGGGGGGAAATCACCCCTCCACTTT	CASGGKSPLHF
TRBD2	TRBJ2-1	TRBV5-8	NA	TGTGCCAGCAGCCCAGGACTAGCGACGGATGAGCAGTTCTTC	CASSPGLATDEQFF
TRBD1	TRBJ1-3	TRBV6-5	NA	TGTGCCAGCATACAGGGGGCCGGGGGAAACACCATATATTTT	CASIQGAGGNTIYF
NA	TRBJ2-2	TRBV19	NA	TGTGCCAGTAGTATAGGCCAGGGGACAAACGGGGAGCTGTTTTTT	CASSIGQGTNGELFF
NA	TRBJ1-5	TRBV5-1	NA	TGCGCCAGCAGCTTGGAGCCAGGCCAGCCCCAGCATTTT	CASSLEPGQPQHF
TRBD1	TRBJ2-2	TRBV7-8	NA	TGTGCCAGCAGCTTAGGACAGGGGCTGGGCGGGGAGCTGTTTTTT	CASSLGQGLGGELFF
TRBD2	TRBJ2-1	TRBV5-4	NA	TGTGCCAGCAGCTTGGGAAGCGGGGGGGCCTACAATGAGCAGTTCTTC	CASSLGSGGAYNEQFF
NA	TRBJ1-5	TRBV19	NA	TGTGCCAGTAGCTATACAGGGTTCAATCAGCCCCAGCATTTT	CASSYTGFNQPQHF
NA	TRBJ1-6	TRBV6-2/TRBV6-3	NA	TGTGCCAGCAGTTACAGGGGAGGGAATTCACCCCTCCACTTT	CASSYRGGNSPLHF
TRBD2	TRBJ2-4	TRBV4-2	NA	TGTGCCAGCAGCCAAGATGGTAGAGCGGGGGGGCCGGGAAACATTCAGTACTTC	CASSQDGRAGGPGNIQYF
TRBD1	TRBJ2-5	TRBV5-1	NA	TGCGCCAGCAGCCCGGGCGGGACAGGGACCGGGGAGACCCAGTACTTC	CASSPGGTGTGETQYF
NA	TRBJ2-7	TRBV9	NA	TGTGCCAGCAGCGTGACTCCCGGGGGGCCCCTCTACGAGCAGTACTTC	CASSVTPGGPLYEQYF
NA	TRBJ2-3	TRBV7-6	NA	TGTGCCAGCAGCCCCATCAAAGAGGGAGCTCTCCCAGATACGCAGTATTTT	CASSPIKEGALPDTQYF
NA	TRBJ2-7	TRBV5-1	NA	TGCGCCAGCAGCCAACCGTCCGGGGCCTACGAGCAGTACTTC	CASSQPSGAYEQYF
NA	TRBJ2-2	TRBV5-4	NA	TGTGCCAGCAGCTTAGGGGGAAGGGACGGGGAGCTGTTTTTT	CASSLGGRDGELFF
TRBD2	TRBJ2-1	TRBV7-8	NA	TGTGCCAGCAGCTTTAAAGGGACTAGCGGGGGCTATGAGCAGTTCTTC	CASSFKGTSGGYEQFF
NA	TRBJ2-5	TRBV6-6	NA	TGTGCCAGCAGCCTAGATCGGGAGACCCAGTACTTC	CASSLDRETQYF
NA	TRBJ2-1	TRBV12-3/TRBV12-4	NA	TGTGCCAGCAGTTTAGCGCGCGGCGATGAGCAGTTCTTC	CASSLARGDEQFF
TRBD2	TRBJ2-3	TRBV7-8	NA	TGTGCCAGCAGCTCCTTAGCGGGGGGGCAGAACACAGATACGCAGTATTTT	CASSSLAGGQNTDTQYF
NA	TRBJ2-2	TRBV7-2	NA	TGTGCCAGCAGCCCATCACAGGGTCGTGTAACCGGGGAGCTGTTTTTT	CASSPSQGRVTGELFF
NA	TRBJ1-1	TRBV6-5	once	TGTGCCAGCAGGGTGACACTGACGGTTAACACTGAAGCTTTCTTT	CASRVTLTVNTEAFF
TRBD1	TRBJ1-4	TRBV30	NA	TGTGCCTGGAGCAGAACAGGGGTTGTAGAAAAACTGTTTTTT	CAWSRTGVVEKLFF
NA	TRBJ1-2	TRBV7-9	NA	TGTGCCAGCAGCCTAACAGCTTCTTATGGCTACACCTTC	CASSLTASYGYTF
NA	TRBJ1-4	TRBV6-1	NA	TGTGCCAGCAGTGTCTTAGTGGGCCAGGCAACTAATGAAAAACTGTTTTTT	CASSVLVGQATNEKLFF
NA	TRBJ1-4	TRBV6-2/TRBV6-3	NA	TGTGCCAGCAGTTATCTGTCGGGGAAACTGTTTTTT	CASSYLSGKLFF
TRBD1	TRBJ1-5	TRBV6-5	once	TGTGCCAGCAGTCGGACAGGGGTAGGTCAGCCCCAGCATTTT	CASSRTGVGQPQHF
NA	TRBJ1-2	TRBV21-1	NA	TGTGCCAGCAGCAACACTGCAGGGTACTATGGCTACACCTTC	CASSNTAGYYGYTF
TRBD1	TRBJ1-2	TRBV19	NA	TGTGCCAGTAGTACCCGGGACAGGGGGCCTGGCTATGGCTACACCTTC	CASSTRDRGPGYGYTF
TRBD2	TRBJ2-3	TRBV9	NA	TGTGCCAGCAGCGTAGGACTAGCGGGGGCCCAGGATACGCAGTATTTT	CASSVGLAGAQDTQYF
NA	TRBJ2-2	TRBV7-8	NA	TGTGCCAGCAGCTTAAGCCGGGCCGGGGAGCTGTTTTTT	CASSLSRAGELFF
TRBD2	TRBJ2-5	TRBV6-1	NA	TGTGCCAGCAGTGGACTAGCGGGAGACCGGAAAAGACAAGAGACCCAGTACTTC	CASSGLAGDRKRQETQYF
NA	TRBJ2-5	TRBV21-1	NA	TGTGCCAGCAGCAAAGTGCTTACCGGGGGACGAAGGGGCCAAGAGACCCAGTACTTC	CASSKVLTGGRRGQETQYF
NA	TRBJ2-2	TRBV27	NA	TGTGCCAGCAGTCTCTACACCGGGGAGCTGTTTTTT	CASSLYTGELFF
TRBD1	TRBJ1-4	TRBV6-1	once	TGTGCCAGCAGTGACGTGACAGGGGGGGAAAAACTGTTTTTT	CASSDVTGGEKLFF
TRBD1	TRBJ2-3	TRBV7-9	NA	TGTGCCAGCAGCTCACCATCTACAGGGGTTTACGCAGATACGCAGTATTTT	CASSSPSTGVYADTQYF
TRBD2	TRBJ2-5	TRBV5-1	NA	TGCGCCAGCAGCTGGGGTGGAGGACTAGAAGAGACCCAGTACTTC	CASSWGGGLEETQYF